This T cell receptor beta chain was found in a study of shared clonotypes between healthy human individuals. Findings and caveats of the study: The expectation was that sequencing depth would affect clonotype sharing among donors. Limited genetic and exposure-history diversity came from having few donors.

Comment on this clone: Its specificity is not known.

TCRdb's copy holds only in-frame clones and misses some; the assay was immunoSEQ multiplex PCR. The sample holds 400,000 to 550,000 clones; around 80% are singletons and the top ten take 9.5% to 15%. The germline V gene encodes CDR1 SGDLS and CDR2 YYNGEE. V lost 2 bases, J lost 7 bases, and 6 bases stayed unmatched. The CDR3 has 14 residues. Everyone who donated was a Caucasian adult who lived in Nashville, Tennessee. Samples left unsorted employed some 100 million PBMCs for genomic DNA. The receptor was isolated from a woman between 35 and 50 years old in good health. Some clones in this sample may be carry-over from other donors' samples. The sample consisted of PBMCs. This chain connects TRBV9 to TRBJ2-3; 8 bases agree with TRBD2. The CDR3 sequence is CASSVGTRGYTQYF. For the CDR3, the DNA is TGTGCCAGCAGCGTCGGGACTAGAGGATATACGCAGTATTTT.